This TCR beta chain emerged from a study of T cell responses to AZD1222 COVID-19 vaccine. Germline V gene data show CDR1 as MNHEY and CDR2 as SMNVEV (reference sequence). The CDR3 contains 16 residues. With 5 bases removed from V and 0 bases from J, the gap between germline ends came to 16 bases. Study-wide results and limits: Baseline serology detected seropositivity in only six AZD1222 recipients. A mostly white British donor set with more females was recruited, and clonal diversity was possibly underestimated.

On this clone itself: The antigen remains undetermined.

Profiling relied on immunoSEQ multiplex PCR, and the TCRdb table lists in-frame clones only, not all of them. The sample has around 200,000 clones, 70% to 90% seen once. The V and J genes are TRBV27 and TRBJ1-1; a weak D match, TRBD1 (6 bases). The receptor comes from an adult in good health. The sample was peripheral blood, taken on day 0 of AZD1222 vaccination. CDR3 sequence reads: CASSVTTGHLNTEAFF. The DNA for the CDR3 is TGTGCCAGCAGTGTAACCACGGGACACTTGAACACTGAAGCTTTCTTT.